This note documents a single T cell receptor (beta chain) sequence. Its antigen remains undetermined. No qualities accompany the bases; no much larger clone lies one base away. CD8 naive samples consisted of CD45RO-negative cells that were positively selected for CCR7, yielding a CD45RA+CCR7+ population without TemRA cells. Healthy HIV-negative adults with no recently reported acute infections or vaccinations were included as donors. All donors were Caucasian adults living in Nashville, Tennessee, USA. Blood was obtained by leukapheresis, after which PBMCs were separated by Ficoll-Histopaque density gradient centrifugation and cryopreserved in liquid nitrogen vapor phase. Purity and quantity of every magnetically sorted T cell population were checked by analytical flow cytometry. Genomic DNA was isolated from every sorted fraction and measured by UV absorbance on a Nanodrop 2000c. These data belong to a study of shared clonotypes between healthy human individuals (dated by TCRdb to 2018 to 2020). About the study as a whole: The cohort included a few men and a couple of women between 18 and 49 years of age. To increase sequencing depth and limit assay-specific biases, TCR repertoire library preparation and sequencing were carried out by different laboratories using diverse techniques. Between about 0.94 and 10 billion PBMCs per donor were obtained by leukapheresis. To estimate repertoire size and how much clonotypes are shared between individuals, the study performed deep sequencing of blood TCR repertoires from a handful of healthy adults. For each donor, CD4 naive and CD4 memory were each given three plates, CD8 naive was given two plates, and CD8 memory was given one plate. What the work shows at the level of the full study, not this receptor alone: Naive subsets generally had larger estimated clonotype richness than memory subsets. Pairwise subsampling indicated that sequencing depth was expected to affect the degree of clonotype sharing among donors. The small number of donors limited the genetic and exposure-history diversity represented. Higher generation probabilities were observed for clonotypes shared by all four sorted-subset donors than for non-shared clonotypes. Incomplete sequencing was indicated by rarefaction of sorted-subset datasets, despite the large sequencing depth. When a few donors were compared, the shared fraction of clonotypes was about 5.5% for naive CD4, 3.5% to 4% for naive CD8, more than 2% for memory CD4, and roughly 0.4% for memory CD8. Only blood was sampled, and tissue TCR repertoires likely differ from those in blood.

Using the deep immunoSEQ assay, TCR CDR3 regions were amplified from genomic DNA by multiplex PCR. Extracted genomic DNA from each cell subset was distributed evenly across all wells of several immunoSEQ 96-well plates, and each plate was treated as a replicate. For sorted subsets, around 200 ng genomic DNA, equal to some 28,000 T cell genomes, was loaded into each replicate PCR. The purified libraries were quantified using a Qubit 3.0 fluorometer, sized with a Bioanalyzer 2100, and then quantified again using the KAPA Library Quantification kit. A separate single-read 150-cycle Illumina NextSeq 550 flow cell was used to sequence each immunoSEQ 96-well plate. Under the source paper's analysis protocol: Because only junctional sequences without quality scores were contained in the immunoSEQ output, filtering matching that applied to full-length reads could not be performed. Sequences were annotated with PyIR, a Python wrapper for IgBLAST v1.9, using IMGT germline references to assign V/J genes and CDR3. Reads with weak V/J assignments (E-value above 1e-6), missing CDR3, stop codons, out-of-frame junctions, or ambiguous translated residues were removed. V3J clonotypes were defined by identical inferred V gene, J gene, and CDR3 amino acid sequence. Percentage overlap between repertoires was calculated by dividing the number of shared unique clonotypes by the size of the smaller repertoire. Richness of each repertoire was evaluated using RTK rarefaction, the Chao1 estimator, and Recon v2.1 estimates of unobserved clonotypes. For all TCRbeta clonotypes obtained by the gDNA method from four donors, generation probabilities were computed with OLGA. TCRdb retrieved this table from immuneACCESS and kept in-frame rearrangements only. Not all clones are present; in checked studies, unresolved V genes account for under half, and no reason is known for the remainder. V, J and clone size are taken as reported in that table, and D and trimming were inferred from the DNA itself. Within this sample are 2 million to 2.5 million clones, with approximately 94% of them counted one time only. 0.85% to 1.2% of the sample is in the top ten clones.

CDR1 and CDR2 (SNHLY, FYNNEI) derive from the germline V gene. The germline V end is reduced by 4 bases and the J end by 3 bases; junction bases left unmatched: 7. The CDR3 sequence holds 16 residues, the cysteine and phenylalanine included. Only the CDR3 part of the read is kept: 48 bases, read in frame from the first base. The chain employs TRBV2 and TRBJ2-1; TRBD1 lines up with 9 middle nucleotides. Sequenced: naive CD8+ T cells sorted from blood. The cell subset or site label of this sample denotes: CD45RA+CCR7+. The sequence was obtained from a man between 18 and 35 years old in good health. The DNA sequence follows: TGTGCCAGCAGTGTAGCATGGACAGGGGACTACAATGAGCAGTTCTTC. Translated, it reads CASSVAWTGDYNEQFF.